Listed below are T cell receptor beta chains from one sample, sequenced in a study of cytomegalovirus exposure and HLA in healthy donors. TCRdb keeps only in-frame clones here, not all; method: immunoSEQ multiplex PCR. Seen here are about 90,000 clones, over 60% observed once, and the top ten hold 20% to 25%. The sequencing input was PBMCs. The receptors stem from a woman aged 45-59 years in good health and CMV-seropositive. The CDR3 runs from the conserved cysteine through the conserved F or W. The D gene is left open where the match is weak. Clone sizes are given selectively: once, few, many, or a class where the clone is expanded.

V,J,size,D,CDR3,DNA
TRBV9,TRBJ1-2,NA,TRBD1,CASSVADRAFLGYTF,TGTGCCAGCAGCGTTGCGGACAGGGCTTTTCTAGGCTACACCTTC
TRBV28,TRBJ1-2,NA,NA,CASRIGFGGSAYGYTF,TGTGCCAGCAGAATTGGGTTCGGGGGGTCGGCCTATGGCTACACCTTC
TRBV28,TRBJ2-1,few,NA,CASRSGAGALPEQFF,TGTGCCAGCAGGTCAGGGGCGGGGGCCCTCCCGGAGCAGTTCTTC
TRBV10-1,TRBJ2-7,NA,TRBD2,CASSLTSGGYSYEQYF,TGCGCCAGCAGCCTTACTAGCGGGGGGTACTCCTACGAGCAGTACTTC
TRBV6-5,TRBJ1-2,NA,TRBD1,CASRHRGGGYTF,TGTGCCAGCAGGCACCGAGGGGGCGGCTACACCTTC
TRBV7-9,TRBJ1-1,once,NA,CASSLDGQGTKAFF,TGTGCCAGCAGCTTAGATGGGCAGGGGACAAAAGCTTTCTTT
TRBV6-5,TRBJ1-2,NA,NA,CASHRDSTDYGYTF,TGTGCCAGCCACCGGGACTCAACCGACTATGGCTACACCTTC
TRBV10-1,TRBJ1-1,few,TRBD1,CASSEYRGTEAFF,TGCGCCAGCAGTGAGTACAGGGGGACTGAAGCTTTCTTT
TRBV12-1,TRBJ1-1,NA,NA,CASSFGGQGKSGAFF,TGTGCCAGCAGCTTTGGTGGACAGGGAAAAAGTGGAGCTTTCTTT
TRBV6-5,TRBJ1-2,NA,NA,CASSEARHYGYTF,TGTGCCAGCAGTGAAGCGAGGCACTATGGCTACACCTTC
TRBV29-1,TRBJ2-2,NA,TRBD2,CSVTSGGATGELFF,TGCAGCGTGACTAGCGGGGGGGCCACCGGGGAGCTGTTTTTT
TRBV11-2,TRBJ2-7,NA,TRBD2,CASSQKEAGDYEQYF,TGTGCCAGCAGCCAAAAAGAGGCGGGAGACTACGAGCAGTACTTC
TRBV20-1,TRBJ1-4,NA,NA,CSARVREKLFF,TGCAGTGCTCGGGTCCGTGAAAAACTGTTTTTT
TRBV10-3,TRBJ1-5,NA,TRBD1,CALRAGQSYSQHF,TGTGCCCTCCGGGCGGGACAGAGCTACTCCCAGCATTTT
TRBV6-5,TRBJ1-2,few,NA,CASSYKGENYGYTF,TGTGCCAGCAGTTACAAGGGGGAAAACTATGGCTACACCTTC
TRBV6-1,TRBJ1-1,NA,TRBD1,CASRIMQGANTEAFF,TGTGCCAGCAGAATCATGCAGGGGGCTAACACTGAAGCTTTCTTT
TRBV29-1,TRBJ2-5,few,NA,CSVAQGETQYF,TGCAGCGTCGCTCAGGGGGAGACCCAGTACTTC
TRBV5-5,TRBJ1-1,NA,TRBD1,CASSRNKGTGKQKITEAFF,TGTGCCAGCAGCCGGAACAAAGGGACAGGCAAACAAAAAATCACTGAAGCTTTCTTT
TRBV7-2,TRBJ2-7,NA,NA,CASSLNSGFTYEQYF,TGTGCCAGCAGCCTCAACAGCGGGTTCACCTACGAGCAGTACTTC
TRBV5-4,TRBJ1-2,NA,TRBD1,CASSSTTGIYGYTF,TGTGCCAGCAGCTCAACGACAGGGATCTATGGCTACACCTTC
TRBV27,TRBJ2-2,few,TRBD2,CASSLGLAGPGELFF,TGTGCCAGCAGTTTAGGACTAGCGGGTCCCGGGGAGCTGTTTTTT
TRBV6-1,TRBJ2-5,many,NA,CASSEGQVQETQYF,TGTGCCAGCAGTGAAGGGCAGGTCCAAGAGACCCAGTACTTC
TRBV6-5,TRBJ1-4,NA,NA,CASSSDGGLGKLFF,TGTGCCAGCAGTTCTGACGGCGGACTGGGAAAACTGTTTTTT
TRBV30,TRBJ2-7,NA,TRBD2,CAWSLGLDDEQYF,TGTGCCTGGAGTTTGGGACTAGACGACGAGCAGTACTTC
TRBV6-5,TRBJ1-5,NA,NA,CASSMTGISNQPQHF,TGTGCCAGCAGTATGACCGGGATCAGCAATCAGCCCCAGCATTTT
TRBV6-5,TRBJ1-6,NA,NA,CASTHRDFNNSPLHF,TGTGCCAGCACCCACCGGGACTTTAATAATTCACCCCTCCACTTT